A selection of T cell receptor beta chains follows, all from one sample in a study of CD8+CD57+ T cells in acquired aplastic anemia. Each CDR3 protein is one row after TCRdb ran MiXCR on the reads. In the table there are around 190,000 distinct CDR3 sequences, 61% of which are singletons. Sequenced sample: sorted CD4+, CD8+, or CD8+CD57+ T cells (not recorded which) from PBMCs. The origin of the receptors is a human donor in good health. CDR3s include the opening cysteine and the closing phenylalanine or tryptophan. The D gene is left open where the match is weak. For some rows the clone size is stated as once, few or many, or as a class when expanded; others skip it.

size	V	D	J	DNA	CDR3
few	TRBV9	TRBD2	TRBJ2-5	TGTGCCAGCTCACCGACCATTGGGGCAGCGGGGAAACAAGAGACCCAGTACTTC	CASSPTIGAAGKQETQYF
NA	TRBV12-3/TRBV12-4	NA	TRBJ2-5	TGTGCCAGCAGCTTGAATGTGCGGGAGACCCAGTACTTC	CASSLNVRETQYF
NA	TRBV5-1	NA	TRBJ2-7	TGCGCCAGCCAGGAGCCCGAGCAGTACTTC	CASQEPEQYF
NA	TRBV13	NA	TRBJ1-2	TGTGCCAGCAGCTCCCTCCGGGGAAACACCTTC	CASSSLRGNTF
many	TRBV4-1	TRBD2	TRBJ2-7	TGCGCCAGCAGCCAAGATGTTAGCGGGAGACCTCCCAGCTACGAGCAGTACTTC	CASSQDVSGRPPSYEQYF
many	TRBV4-2	NA	TRBJ2-7	TGTGCCAGCCGGGCCCCGAGCTCCTACGAGCAGTACTTC	CASRAPSSYEQYF
many	TRBV20-1	NA	TRBJ2-1	TGCAGTGCTTCCGACAGCAACTCCTACAATGAGCAGTTCTTC	CSASDSNSYNEQFF
few	TRBV20-1	NA	TRBJ2-7	TGCAGTGCTAGCCTCCCCGGGGGGCAGCTCTTC	CSASLPGGQLF
NA	TRBV7-9	NA	TRBJ2-1	TGTGCCAGCAGCTCCGGGACACCTTACAATGAGCAGTTCTTC	CASSSGTPYNEQFF
NA	TRBV9	NA	TRBJ1-1	TGTGCCAGCAGCCCCTCGGGGATCAACACTGAAGCTTTCTTT	CASSPSGINTEAFF
NA	TRBV2	TRBD2	TRBJ2-7	TGTGCCAGGGGCTTGGGGGGGGGCGAGCAGTACTTC	CARGLGGGEQYF
many	TRBV27	NA	TRBJ2-7	TGTGCCAGCAGTTTGGCGGGCGGGGAGATCTACGAGCAGTACTTC	CASSLAGGEIYEQYF
NA	TRBV29-1	NA	TRBJ2-7	TGCAGCAGTGAACCTAACTACGAGCAGTACTTC	CSSEPNYEQYF
NA	TRBV2	NA	TRBJ1-2	TGTGCCAGCAGTGAAGATTCAGGGGAGTACTATGGCTACACCTTC	CASSEDSGEYYGYTF
once	TRBV25-1	TRBD1	TRBJ2-7	TGTGCCAGCAGTGCTAGGGGACAGGCGAGCTACGAGCAGTACTTC	CASSARGQASYEQYF
NA	TRBV9	NA	TRBJ2-7	TGTGCCAGCAGCGTAGCTCTCGAGGGGGTGGTGGAGCAGTACTTC	CASSVALEGVVEQYF
few	TRBV10-3	TRBD2	TRBJ2-1	TGTGCCATCAGTAAGCCCGGGACTAGCGCCAACAATGAGCAGTTCTTC	CAISKPGTSANNEQFF
NA	TRBV2	TRBD1	TRBJ1-5	TGTGCCAGCAACAAGGACAGGGTTAATCAGCCCCAGCATTTT	CASNKDRVNQPQHF
NA	TRBV19	NA	TRBJ2-2	TGTGCCAGTAGCTGGACAGAGGCCGCCGGGGAGCTGTTTTTT	CASSWTEAAGELFF
NA	TRBV7-9	NA	TRBJ1-5	TGTGCCAGCAGGGGGGTAGTGCAGCCCCAGCATTTT	CASRGVVQPQHF
few	TRBV7-2	TRBD1	TRBJ2-5	TGTGCCAGCAGCCAGATCCGGGACAGGAATCAAGAGACCCAGTACTTC	CASSQIRDRNQETQYF
NA	TRBV20-1	NA	TRBJ1-1	TGCAGTGCTAGAGATACTGGCCCTAACACTGAAGCTTTCTTT	CSARDTGPNTEAFF
NA	TRBV20-1	TRBD2	TRBJ2-5	TGCAGTGCTAGGACTAGCGGACAAGAGACCCAGTACTTC	CSARTSGQETQYF
few	TRBV7-3	TRBD1	TRBJ1-1	TGTGCCAGCAGCCCATCACAGGGGCGCGGCACTGAAGCTTTCTTT	CASSPSQGRGTEAFF
many	TRBV9	NA	TRBJ2-7	TGTGCCAGCAGCGTAGCGGCGGGGGCCACCTACGAGCAGTACTTC	CASSVAAGATYEQYF
NA	TRBV5-1	NA	TRBJ2-5	TGCGCCAGCAGCGGTGTCACCGAAGAGGCCCAGTACTTC	CASSGVTEEAQYF
many	TRBV10-1	NA	TRBJ2-6	TGCGCCAGCAGTCCCGGGGGCTCTGGGGCCAACGTCCTGACTTTC	CASSPGGSGANVLTF
NA	TRBV5-6	TRBD2	TRBJ2-7	TGTGCCAGCAGCCGGCGGGAGTCCTACGAGCAGTACTTC	CASSRRESYEQYF
once	TRBV10-3	NA	TRBJ1-1	TGTGACATCAGTGAGTCGAAAAACACTGAAGCTTTCTTT	CDISESKNTEAFF
NA	TRBV7-2	NA	TRBJ1-2	TGTGCCAGCAGCTGGTCTGAAGGGGTCCCGGGTGGCTACACCTTC	CASSWSEGVPGGYTF
NA	TRBV2	TRBD2	TRBJ2-3	TGTGCCAGCAGTGGCCGGACTAGCGGGAGGTGGGTCACAGATACGCAGTATTTT	CASSGRTSGRWVTDTQYF
NA	TRBV20-1	NA	TRBJ1-6	TGCAGTGCGGGGGAGGGGTGGCGCTCACCCCTCCACTTT	CSAGEGWRSPLHF
NA	TRBV2	NA	TRBJ2-1	TGTGCCAGCAGTGAAAACGGGAATTACAATGAGCAGTTCTTC	CASSENGNYNEQFF
NA	TRBV2	TRBD2	TRBJ2-5	TGTGCCGCCGGCTACTTGGGCGGGGGGACGAGAGGGACCCAGTACTTC	CAAGYLGGGTRGTQYF
NA	TRBV14	NA	TRBJ1-3	TGTGCCAGCAGCCAATTCGGGACTACTGGAAACACCATATATTTT	CASSQFGTTGNTIYF
once	TRBV7-8	NA	TRBJ2-1	TGTGCCAGCAGCTTAGGTAATAGCGGCAATGAGCAGTTCTTC	CASSLGNSGNEQFF
NA	TRBV7-2	NA	TRBJ2-5	TGTGCCAGCAGCTTACAGGTAGAGACCCAGTACTTC	CASSLQVETQYF
NA	TRBV11-2	NA	TRBJ1-2	TGTGCCAGCAGCTTAGTTGGGGCCGATGGGGGCTACACCTTC	CASSLVGADGGYTF
NA	TRBV12-3/TRBV12-4	NA	TRBJ1-2	TGTGCCAGCAGTGACCAAGGGCCTTTTGGCTACACCTTC	CASSDQGPFGYTF
many	TRBV5-1	TRBD2	TRBJ2-1	TGCGCCAGCAGCTTTACTAGCGGGGGGGCAACGGATGAGCAGTTCTTC	CASSFTSGGATDEQFF
NA	TRBV5-8	TRBD1	TRBJ2-7	TGTGCCAGCAGCTTGTCCGCACAGACAGGGGCCTACGAGCAGTACTTC	CASSLSAQTGAYEQYF
many	TRBV12-3/TRBV12-4	NA	TRBJ1-2	TGTGCCAGCAGTTTGGGGGGGAAATGGGTCTATGGCTACACCTTC	CASSLGGKWVYGYTF
many	TRBV12-3/TRBV12-4	NA	TRBJ2-3	TGTGCCAGCAGTCAGTTAATCGTAGGCACAGATACGCAGTATTTT	CASSQLIVGTDTQYF
NA	TRBV5-1	TRBD1	TRBJ1-6	TGCGCCAGCAGCGCCGTAGACAGGGGGAGGAATTCACCCCTCCACTTT	CASSAVDRGRNSPLHF
NA	TRBV2	NA	TRBJ2-7	TGTGCCAGCAGTCCTGACACAAATTCCTACGAGCAGTACTTC	CASSPDTNSYEQYF
NA	TRBV29-1	NA	TRBJ2-3	TGCAGCGTTAGGCGCGGGGGCAGCACAGATACGCAGTATTTT	CSVRRGGSTDTQYF
NA	TRBV2	NA	TRBJ2-7	TGTGCCAGCAACCGGTTTTCCTACGAGCAGTACTTC	CASNRFSYEQYF
NA	TRBV12-3/TRBV12-4	TRBD1	TRBJ2-7	TGTGCCAGCAGTTTTGGGACAGGGCGGGAGCAGTACTTC	CASSFGTGREQYF
NA	TRBV7-8	NA	TRBJ2-4	TGTGCCAGCAGCCCAGAGGGGGGGGCCATTCAGTACTTC	CASSPEGGAIQYF